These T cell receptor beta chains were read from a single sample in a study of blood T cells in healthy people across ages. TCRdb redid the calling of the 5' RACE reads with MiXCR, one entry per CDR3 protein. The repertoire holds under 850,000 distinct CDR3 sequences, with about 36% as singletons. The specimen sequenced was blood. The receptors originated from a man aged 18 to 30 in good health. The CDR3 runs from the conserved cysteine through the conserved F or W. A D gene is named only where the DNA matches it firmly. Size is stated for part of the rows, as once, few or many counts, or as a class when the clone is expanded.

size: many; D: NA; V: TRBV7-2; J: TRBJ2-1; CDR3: CASRNRDGAYNEQFF; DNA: TGTGCCAGCAGGAACCGGGACGGCGCCTACAATGAGCAGTTCTTC
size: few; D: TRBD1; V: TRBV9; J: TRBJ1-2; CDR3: CASSGLQGAHYGYTF; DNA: TGTGCCAGCAGCGGACTACAGGGGGCCCACTATGGCTACACCTTC
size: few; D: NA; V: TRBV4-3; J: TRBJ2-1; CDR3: CASSQDPQGTLSSYNEQFF; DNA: TGCGCCAGCAGCCAAGATCCCCAAGGGACCCTGAGCTCCTACAATGAGCAGTTCTTC
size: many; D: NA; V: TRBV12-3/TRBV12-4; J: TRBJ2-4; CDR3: CASSPQTGEGKNIQYF; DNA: TGTGCCAGCAGTCCCCAGACGGGGGAAGGCAAAAACATTCAGTACTTC
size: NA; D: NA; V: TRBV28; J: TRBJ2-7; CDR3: CASSFGVGSYNEQYF; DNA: TGTGCCAGCAGTTTCGGGGTTGGCTCCTACAATGAGCAGTACTTC
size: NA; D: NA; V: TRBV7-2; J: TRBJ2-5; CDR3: CASSLSGGFSAQYF; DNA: TGTGCCAGCAGCTTATCCGGGGGCTTTAGCGCCCAGTACTTC
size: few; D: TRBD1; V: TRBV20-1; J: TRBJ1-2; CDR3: CSARDSLSGTGGNGYTF; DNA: TGCAGTGCTAGAGATAGCCTCTCCGGGACAGGGGGCAATGGCTACACCTTC
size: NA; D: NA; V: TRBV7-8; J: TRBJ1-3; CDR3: CASSPLGPDTIYF; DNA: TGTGCCAGCAGCCCATTGGGGCCGGACACCATATATTTT
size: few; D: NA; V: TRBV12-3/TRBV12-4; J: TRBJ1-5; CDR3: CASSSASWKPQHF; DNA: TGTGCCAGCAGTTCCGCCTCGTGGAAGCCCCAGCATTTT
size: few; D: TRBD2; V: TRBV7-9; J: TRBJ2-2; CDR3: CASSPLAGSTGELFF; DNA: TGTGCCAGCAGCCCGCTAGCGGGGTCCACCGGGGAGCTGTTTTTT
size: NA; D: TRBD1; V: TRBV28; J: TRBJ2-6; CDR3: CAARTGNGANVLTF; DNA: TGTGCCGCCCGGACAGGGAATGGGGCCAACGTCCTGACTTTC
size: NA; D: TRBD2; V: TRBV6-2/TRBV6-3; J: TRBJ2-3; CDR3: CASKKRGSYTDTQYF; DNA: TGTGCCAGCAAGAAGCGGGGGAGCTACACAGATACGCAGTATTTT
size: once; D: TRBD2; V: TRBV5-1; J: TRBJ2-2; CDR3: CASSLYGGVGTGELFF; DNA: TGCGCCAGCAGCCTCTACGGGGGGGTCGGCACCGGGGAGCTGTTTTTT
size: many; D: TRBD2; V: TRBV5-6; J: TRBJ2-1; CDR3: CASSLGGSRSYNEQFF; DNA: TGTGCCAGCAGCCTGGGCGGGAGCCGCTCCTACAATGAGCAGTTCTTC
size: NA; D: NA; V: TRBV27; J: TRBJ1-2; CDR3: CASSSGGSNYGYTF; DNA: TGTGCCAGCAGTTCCGGAGGCTCCAACTATGGCTACACCTTC
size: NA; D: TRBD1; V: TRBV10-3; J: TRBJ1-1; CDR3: CAISADRGETEAFF; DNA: TGTGCCATCTCAGCGGACAGGGGGGAGACTGAAGCTTTCTTT
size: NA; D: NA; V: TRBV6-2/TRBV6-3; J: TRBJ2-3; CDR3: CASSYARVRTDTQYF; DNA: TGTGCCAGCAGTTACGCGCGGGTTCGCACAGATACGCAGTATTTT
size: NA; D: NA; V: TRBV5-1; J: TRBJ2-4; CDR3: CASSSGVAKNIQYF; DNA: TGCGCCAGCAGCTCGGGTGTTGCCAAAAACATTCAGTACTTC
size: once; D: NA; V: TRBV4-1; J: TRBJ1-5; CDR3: CASSPLGNSNQPQHF; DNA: TGCGCCAGCAGCCCTCTCGGTAATAGCAATCAGCCCCAGCATTTT
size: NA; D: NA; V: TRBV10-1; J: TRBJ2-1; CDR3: CASSETRSSYNEQFF; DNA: TGCGCCAGCAGTGAGACCAGGAGCTCCTACAATGAGCAGTTCTTC
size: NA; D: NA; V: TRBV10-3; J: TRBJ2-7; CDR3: CAIRDRTVDEQYF; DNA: TGTGCCATCAGAGACAGGACGGTCGACGAGCAGTACTTC
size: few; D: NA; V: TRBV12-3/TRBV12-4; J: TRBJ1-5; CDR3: CASSLWPAGGRDSNQPQHF; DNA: TGTGCCAGCAGTTTATGGCCTGCGGGGGGCCGGGATAGCAATCAGCCCCAGCATTTT
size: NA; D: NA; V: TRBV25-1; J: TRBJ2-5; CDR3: CASSEYRQGLRETQYF; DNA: TGTGCCAGCAGTGAATATCGGCAGGGGCTTAGAGAGACCCAGTACTTC
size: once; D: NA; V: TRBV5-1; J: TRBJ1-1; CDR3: CASSVEAVNTEAFF; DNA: TGCGCCAGCAGCGTGGAGGCGGTGAACACTGAGGCTTTCTTT
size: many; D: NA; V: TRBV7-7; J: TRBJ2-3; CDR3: CASSLAPGDTQYF; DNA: TGTGCTAGCAGCTTAGCCCCAGGGGATACGCAGTATTTT
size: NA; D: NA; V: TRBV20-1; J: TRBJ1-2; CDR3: CSARDALGGWDGYTF; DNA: TGCAGTGCTAGAGATGCTCTCGGGGGTTGGGATGGCTACACCTTC
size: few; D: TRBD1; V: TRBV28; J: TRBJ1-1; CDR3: CASSPVQGRTEAFF; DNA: TGTGCCAGCAGTCCCGTACAGGGGAGGACTGAAGCTTTCTTT
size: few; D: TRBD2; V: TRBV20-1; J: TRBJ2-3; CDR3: CSAKSSGGASDTQYF; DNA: TGCAGTGCCAAATCTAGCGGGGGAGCGTCAGATACGCAGTATTTT
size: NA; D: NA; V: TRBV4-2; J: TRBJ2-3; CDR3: CASSQDPDYTDTQYF; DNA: TGTGCCAGCAGCCAAGATCCCGATTATACAGATACGCAGTATTTT
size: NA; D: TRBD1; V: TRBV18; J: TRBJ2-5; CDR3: CASSIGQEETQYF; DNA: TGTGCCAGCTCAATAGGACAGGAAGAGACCCAGTACTTC
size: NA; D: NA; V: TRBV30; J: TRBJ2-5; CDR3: CAWSHGETQYF; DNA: TGTGCCTGGAGCCACGGGGAGACCCAGTACTTC
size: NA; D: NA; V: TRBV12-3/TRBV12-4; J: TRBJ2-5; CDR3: CASSRRAGGETQYF; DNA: TGTGCCAGCAGTCGGAGGGCCGGGGGAGAGACCCAGTACTTC
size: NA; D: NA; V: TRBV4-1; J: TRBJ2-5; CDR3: CASSQVGGLETQYF; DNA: TGCGCCAGCAGCCAAGTTGGGGGGCTGGAGACCCAGTACTTC
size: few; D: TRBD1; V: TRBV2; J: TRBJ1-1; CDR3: CASRLTGGLGTEAFF; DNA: TGTGCCAGCAGGCTAACAGGGGGCCTCGGCACTGAAGCTTTCTTT
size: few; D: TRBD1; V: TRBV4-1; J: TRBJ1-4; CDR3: CASRWTGDEKLFF; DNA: TGCGCCAGCCGGTGGACAGGGGACGAAAAACTGTTTTTT
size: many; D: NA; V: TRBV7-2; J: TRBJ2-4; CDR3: CASSERTLIIQYF; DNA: TGTGCCAGCAGCGAGCGGACATTGATCATTCAGTACTTC
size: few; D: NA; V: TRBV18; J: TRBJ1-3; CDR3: CASSPAAGGSGNTIYF; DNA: TGTGCCAGCTCCCCGGCGGCCGGTGGGTCTGGAAACACCATATATTTT
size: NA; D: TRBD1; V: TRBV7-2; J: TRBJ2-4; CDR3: CANSLVGQGAKNIQYF; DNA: TGTGCCAACAGCTTAGTAGGACAGGGGGCCAAAAACATTCAGTACTTC
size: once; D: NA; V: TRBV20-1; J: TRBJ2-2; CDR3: CSAYTQGHGELFF; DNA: TGCAGTGCTTATACCCAGGGGCACGGGGAGCTGTTTTTT
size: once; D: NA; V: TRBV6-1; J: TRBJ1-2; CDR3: CASSDLFNRREKYGYTF; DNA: TGTGCCAGCAGTGACCTTTTTAATCGGCGAGAGAAGTATGGCTACACCTTC
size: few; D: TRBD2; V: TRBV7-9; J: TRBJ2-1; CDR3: CASSLGLAGGDEQFF; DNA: TGTGCCAGCAGCTTAGGACTAGCGGGGGGCGATGAGCAGTTCTTC
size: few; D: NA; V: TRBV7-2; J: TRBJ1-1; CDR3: CASSLSGGSGEAFF; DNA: TGTGCCAGCAGCTTATCGGGCGGCAGCGGGGAAGCTTTCTTT
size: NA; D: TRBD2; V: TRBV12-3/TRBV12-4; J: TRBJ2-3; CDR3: CASSLGLAGGFADTQYF; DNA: TGTGCCAGCAGTTTAGGTCTAGCGGGGGGGTTTGCAGATACGCAGTATTTT
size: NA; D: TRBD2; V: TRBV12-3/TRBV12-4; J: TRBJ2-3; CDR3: CASTKLAGVVDTQYF; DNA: TGTGCCAGCACCAAACTAGCGGGGGTAGTAGATACGCAGTATTTT
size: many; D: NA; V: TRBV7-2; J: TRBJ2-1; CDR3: CASSLGAGAYNEQFF; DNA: TGTGCCAGCAGTTTAGGGGCAGGGGCCTACAATGAGCAGTTCTTC
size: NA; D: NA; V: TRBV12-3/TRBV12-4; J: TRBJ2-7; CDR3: CASSLALQGPFYEQYF; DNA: TGTGCCAGCAGTTTAGCGCTACAGGGACCCTTCTACGAGCAGTACTTC
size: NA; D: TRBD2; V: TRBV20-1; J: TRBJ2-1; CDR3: CSARDPLAGTYNEQFF; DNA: TGCAGTGCTAGAGACCCCCTAGCGGGGACCTACAATGAGCAGTTCTTC
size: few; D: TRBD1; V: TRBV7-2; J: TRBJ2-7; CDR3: CASSFTGGGEQYF; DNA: TGTGCCAGCAGCTTTACAGGGGGTGGGGAGCAGTACTTC
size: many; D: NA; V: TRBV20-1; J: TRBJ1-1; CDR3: CSVTQGTEAFF; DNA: TGCAGTGTAACTCAGGGAACTGAAGCTTTCTTT
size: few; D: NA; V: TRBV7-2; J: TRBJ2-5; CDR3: CASSLSEGVPYNEQYF; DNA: TGTGCCAGCAGCTTAAGTGAGGGAGTCCCCTACAATGAGCAGTACTTC
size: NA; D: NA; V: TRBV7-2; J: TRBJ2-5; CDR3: CVSSPQGHLQETQYF; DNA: TGTGTCAGCAGCCCCCAGGGACATTTACAAGAGACCCAGTACTTC
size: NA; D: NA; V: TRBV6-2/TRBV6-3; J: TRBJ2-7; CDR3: CARSYGYRDVVHYEQYF; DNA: TGTGCCCGCAGTTACGGTTACAGGGACGTGGTCCACTACGAGCAGTACTTC
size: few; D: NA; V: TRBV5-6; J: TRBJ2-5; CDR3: CASSSGAPQETQYF; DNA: TGTGCCAGCAGCTCCGGGGCTCCTCAAGAGACCCAGTACTTC